This TCR beta chain was observed in a study of read filtering for tumor transcriptome and immune sequencing. Overall study: Mean patient age was roughly 61 years, range about 40 to 85; roughly 18 male, more than 11 female.

General study results and limits: IR-seq captured clonotypes deeper and more reliably than RNA-seq.

Germline V gives CDR1 SGHTA, CDR2 FQGTGA. The CDR3 consists of 13 residues. V lost 4 bases, J lost 2 bases, and 6 bases lay in between. The library was built from roughly 400 ng RNA with molecular barcoded adaptors for alpha/delta and beta/gamma chains. TCRdb ran MiXCR on the reads and lists one entry per CDR3 protein. The sample holds some 22,000 distinct CDR3 sequences, approximately 15% seen once. This clonotype was detected only a few times. The antigen is not known. Bone marrow was sampled from every patient at the time of active disease. The chain uses TRBV7-3 and TRBJ2-1; perhaps TRBD2 as D (6 bases). This TCR was sampled from a donor aged 40 or older with multiple myeloma. The source material was a population of CD138-negative cells sorted from bone marrow. In DNA, the CDR3 is TGTGCCAGCAGCTCTAGCGCCTACAATGAGCAGTTCTTC. This translates into CASSSSAYNEQFF.